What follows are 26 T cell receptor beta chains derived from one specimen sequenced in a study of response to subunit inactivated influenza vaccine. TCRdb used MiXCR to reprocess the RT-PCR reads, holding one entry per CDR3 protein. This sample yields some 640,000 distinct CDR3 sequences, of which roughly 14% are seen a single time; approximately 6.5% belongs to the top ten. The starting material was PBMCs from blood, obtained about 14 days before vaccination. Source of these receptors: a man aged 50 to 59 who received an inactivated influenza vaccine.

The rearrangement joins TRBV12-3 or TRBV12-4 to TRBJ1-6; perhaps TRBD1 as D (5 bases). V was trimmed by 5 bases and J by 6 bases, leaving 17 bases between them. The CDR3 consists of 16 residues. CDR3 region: CASSRSSGTVNSPLHF. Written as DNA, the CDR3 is TGTGCCAGCAGTAGAAGCTCCGGGACGGTTAATTCACCCCTCCACTTT.

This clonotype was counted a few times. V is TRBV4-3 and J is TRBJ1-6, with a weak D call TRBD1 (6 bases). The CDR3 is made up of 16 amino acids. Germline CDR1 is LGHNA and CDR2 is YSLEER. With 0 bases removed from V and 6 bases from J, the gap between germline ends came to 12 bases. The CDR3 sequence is CASSQDFGTRNSPLHF. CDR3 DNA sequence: TGCGCCAGCAGCCAAGATTTCGGGACACGTAATTCACCCCTCCACTTT.

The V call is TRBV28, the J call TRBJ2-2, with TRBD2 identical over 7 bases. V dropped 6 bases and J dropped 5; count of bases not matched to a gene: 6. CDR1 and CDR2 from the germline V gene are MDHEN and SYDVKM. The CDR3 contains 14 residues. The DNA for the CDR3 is TGTGCCAGCAGATTAAGCGGGGATACCGGGGAGCTGTTTTTT. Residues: CASRLSGDTGELFF.

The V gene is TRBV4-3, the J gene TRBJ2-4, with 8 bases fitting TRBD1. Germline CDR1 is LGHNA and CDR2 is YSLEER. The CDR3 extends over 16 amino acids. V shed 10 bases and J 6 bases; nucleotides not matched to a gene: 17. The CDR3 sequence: CAIQGVILREGNIQYF. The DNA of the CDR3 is TGCGCCATACAGGGGGTCATCCTTCGGGAAGGAAACATTCAGTACTTC.

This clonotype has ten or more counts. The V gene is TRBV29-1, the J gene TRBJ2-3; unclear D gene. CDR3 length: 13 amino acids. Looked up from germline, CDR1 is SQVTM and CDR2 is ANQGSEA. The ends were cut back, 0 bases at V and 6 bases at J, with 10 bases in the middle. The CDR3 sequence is CSVEDPPEDTQYF. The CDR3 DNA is TGCAGCGTTGAAGATCCCCCCGAGGATACGCAGTATTTT.

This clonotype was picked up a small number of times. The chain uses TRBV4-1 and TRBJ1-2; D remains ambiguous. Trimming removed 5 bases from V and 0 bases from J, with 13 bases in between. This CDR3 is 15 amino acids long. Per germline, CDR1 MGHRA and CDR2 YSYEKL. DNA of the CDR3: TGCGCCAGCAGCAGCGGACCGAGAACTAACTATGGCTACACCTTC. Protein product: CASSSGPRTNYGYTF.

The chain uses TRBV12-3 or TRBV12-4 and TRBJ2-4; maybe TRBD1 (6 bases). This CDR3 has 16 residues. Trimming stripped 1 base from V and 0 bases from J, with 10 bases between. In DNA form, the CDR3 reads TGTGCCAGCAGTTTAGGTGGGACAATAGCCAAAAACATTCAGTACTTC. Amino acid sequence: CASSLGGTIAKNIQYF.

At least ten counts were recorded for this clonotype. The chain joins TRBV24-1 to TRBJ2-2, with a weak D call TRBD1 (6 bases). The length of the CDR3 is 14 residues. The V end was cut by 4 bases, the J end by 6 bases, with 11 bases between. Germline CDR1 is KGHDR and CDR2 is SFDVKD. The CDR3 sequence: CATSENRVPGELFF. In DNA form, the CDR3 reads TGTGCCACCAGTGAGAACAGGGTCCCCGGGGAGCTGTTTTTT.

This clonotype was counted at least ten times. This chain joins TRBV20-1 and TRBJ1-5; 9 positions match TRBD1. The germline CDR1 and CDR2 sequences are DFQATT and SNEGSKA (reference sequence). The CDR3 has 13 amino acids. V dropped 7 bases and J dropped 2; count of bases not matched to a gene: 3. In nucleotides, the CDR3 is TGCAGTGTACAGGGGGCGGGCAATCAGCCCCAGCATTTT. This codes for CSVQGAGNQPQHF.

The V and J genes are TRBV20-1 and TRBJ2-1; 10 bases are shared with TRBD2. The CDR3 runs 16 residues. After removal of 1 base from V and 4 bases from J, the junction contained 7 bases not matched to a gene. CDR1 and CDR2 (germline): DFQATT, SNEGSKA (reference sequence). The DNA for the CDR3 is TGCAGTGCTAGAGTAGTTAGCGGGAGGTCTTACAATGAGCAGTTCTTC. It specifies CSARVVSGRSYNEQFF.

The CDR3 DNA follows: TGCAGTGCTTATCTAGCGGCTAGGGATGAGCAGTTCTTC. Residues: CSAYLAARDEQFF. This sequence joins TRBV20-1 and TRBJ2-1; 7 nucleotides align to TRBD2. The J segment lost 8 bases and the V segment lost 5 bases, leaving 9 bases of the junction unmatched. This CDR3 spans 13 amino acids. CDR1 DFQATT and CDR2 SNEGSKA come from the germline V gene (reference sequence).

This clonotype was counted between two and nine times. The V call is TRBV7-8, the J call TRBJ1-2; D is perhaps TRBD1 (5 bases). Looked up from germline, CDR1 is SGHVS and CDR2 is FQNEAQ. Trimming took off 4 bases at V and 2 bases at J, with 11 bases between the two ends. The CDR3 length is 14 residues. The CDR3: CASSSGSGNYGYTF. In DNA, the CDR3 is TGTGCCAGCAGCTCAGGCTCAGGGAACTATGGCTACACCTTC.

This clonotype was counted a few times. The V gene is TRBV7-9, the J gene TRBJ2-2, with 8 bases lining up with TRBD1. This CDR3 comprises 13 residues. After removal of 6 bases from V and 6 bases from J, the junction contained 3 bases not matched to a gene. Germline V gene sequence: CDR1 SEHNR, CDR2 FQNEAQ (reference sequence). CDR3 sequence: CASRRQGSGELFF. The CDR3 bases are TGTGCCAGCAGACGACAGGGGTCCGGGGAGCTGTTTTTT.

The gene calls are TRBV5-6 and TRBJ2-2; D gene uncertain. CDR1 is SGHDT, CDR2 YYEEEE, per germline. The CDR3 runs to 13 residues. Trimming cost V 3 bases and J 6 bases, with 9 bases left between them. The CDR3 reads CASSYDIAGELFF. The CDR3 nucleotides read TGTGCCAGCAGCTATGACATCGCCGGGGAGCTGTTTTTT. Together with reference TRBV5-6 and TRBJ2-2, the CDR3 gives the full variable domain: DAGVTQSPTHLIKTRGQQVTLRCSPKSGHDTVSWYQQALGQGPQFIFQYYEEEERQRGNFPDRFSGHQFPNYSSELNVNALLLGDSALYLCASSYDIAGELFFGEGSRLTVL.

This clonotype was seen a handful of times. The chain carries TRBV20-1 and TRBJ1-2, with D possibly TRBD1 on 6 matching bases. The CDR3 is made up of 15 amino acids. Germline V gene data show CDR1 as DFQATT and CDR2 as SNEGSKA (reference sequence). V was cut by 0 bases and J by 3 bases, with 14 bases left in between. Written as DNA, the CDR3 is TGCAGTGCTAGAGATGAGGGCAGGGGTCACTATGGCTACACCTTC. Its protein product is CSARDEGRGHYGYTF.

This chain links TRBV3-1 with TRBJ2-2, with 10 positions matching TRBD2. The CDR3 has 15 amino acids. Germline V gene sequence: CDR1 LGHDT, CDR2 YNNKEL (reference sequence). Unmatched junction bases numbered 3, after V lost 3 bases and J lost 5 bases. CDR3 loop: CASSHRAGGTGELFF. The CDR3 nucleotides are TGTGCCAGCAGCCATAGAGCGGGAGGGACCGGGGAGCTGTTTTTT.

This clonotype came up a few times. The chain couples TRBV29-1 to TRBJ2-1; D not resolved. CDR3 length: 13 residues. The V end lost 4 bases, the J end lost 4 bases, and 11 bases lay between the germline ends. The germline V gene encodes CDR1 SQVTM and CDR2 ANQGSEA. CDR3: CSVAHGSYNEQFF. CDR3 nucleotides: TGCAGCGTTGCCCATGGATCTTACAATGAGCAGTTCTTC.

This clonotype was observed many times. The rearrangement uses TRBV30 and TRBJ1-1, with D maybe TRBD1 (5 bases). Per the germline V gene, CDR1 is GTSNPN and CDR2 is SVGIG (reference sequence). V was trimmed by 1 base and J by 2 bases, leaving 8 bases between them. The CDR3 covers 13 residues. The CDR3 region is CAWSGTINTEAFF. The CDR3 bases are TGTGCCTGGAGTGGGACAATTAACACTGAAGCTTTCTTT.

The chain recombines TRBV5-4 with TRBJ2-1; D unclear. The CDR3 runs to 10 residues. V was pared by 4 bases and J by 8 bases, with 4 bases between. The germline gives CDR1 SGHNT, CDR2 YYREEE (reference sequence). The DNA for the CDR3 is TGTGCCAGCAGCGGGGATGAGCAGTTCTTC. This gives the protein CASSGDEQFF.

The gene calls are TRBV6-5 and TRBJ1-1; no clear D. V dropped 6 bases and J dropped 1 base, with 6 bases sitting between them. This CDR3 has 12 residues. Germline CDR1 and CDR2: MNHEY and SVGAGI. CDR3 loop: CASREENTEAFF. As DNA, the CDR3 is TGTGCCAGCAGAGAAGAGAACACTGAAGCTTTCTTT.

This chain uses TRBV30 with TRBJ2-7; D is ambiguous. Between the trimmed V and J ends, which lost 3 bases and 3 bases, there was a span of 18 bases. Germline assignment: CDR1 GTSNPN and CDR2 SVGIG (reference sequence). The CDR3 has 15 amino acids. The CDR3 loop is CAWSRVDRGHYEQYF. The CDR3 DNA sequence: TGTGCCTGGAGCCGAGTGGACCGCGGTCACTACGAGCAGTACTTC. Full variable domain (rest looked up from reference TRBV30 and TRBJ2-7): SQTIHQWPATLVQPVGSPLSLECTVEGTSNPNLYWYRQAAGRGLQLLFYSVGIGQISSEVPQNLSASRPQDRQFILSSKKLLLSDSGFYLCAWSRVDRGHYEQYFGPGTRLTVT.

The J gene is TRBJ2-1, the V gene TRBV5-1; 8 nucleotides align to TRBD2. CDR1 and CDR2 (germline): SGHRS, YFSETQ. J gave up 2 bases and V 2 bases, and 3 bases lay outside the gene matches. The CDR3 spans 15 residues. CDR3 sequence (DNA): TGCGCCAGCAGCTTCAAGCGGGAGCCCTACAATGAGCAGTTCTTC. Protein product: CASSFKREPYNEQFF.

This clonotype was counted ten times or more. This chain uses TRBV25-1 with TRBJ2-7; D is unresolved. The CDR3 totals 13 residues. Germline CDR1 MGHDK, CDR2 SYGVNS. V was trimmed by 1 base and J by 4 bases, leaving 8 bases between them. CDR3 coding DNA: TGTGCCAGCAGTGAATGGGGTGGTTACGAGCAGTACTTC. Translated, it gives CASSEWGGYEQYF.

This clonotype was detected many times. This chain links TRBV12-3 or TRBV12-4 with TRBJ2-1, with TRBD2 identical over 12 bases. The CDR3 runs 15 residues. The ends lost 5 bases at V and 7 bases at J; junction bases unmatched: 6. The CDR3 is CASSKRTSGMNEQFF. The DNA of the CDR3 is TGTGCCAGCAGTAAGCGGACTAGCGGGATGAATGAGCAGTTCTTC.

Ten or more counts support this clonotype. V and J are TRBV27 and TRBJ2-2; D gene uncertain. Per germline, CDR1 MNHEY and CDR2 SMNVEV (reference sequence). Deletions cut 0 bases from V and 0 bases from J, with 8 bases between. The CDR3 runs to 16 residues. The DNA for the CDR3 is TGTGCCAGCAGTTTATCACCCAGCGCGAACACCGGGGAGCTGTTTTTT. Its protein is CASSLSPSANTGELFF.

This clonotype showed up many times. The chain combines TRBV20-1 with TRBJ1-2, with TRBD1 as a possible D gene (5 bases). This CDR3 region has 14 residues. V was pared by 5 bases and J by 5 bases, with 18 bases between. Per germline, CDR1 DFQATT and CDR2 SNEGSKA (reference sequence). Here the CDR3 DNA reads TGCAGTGCTCATCCGAGGGTGGGGGGTTATGGCTACACCTTC. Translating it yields CSAHPRVGGYGYTF.